This T cell receptor beta chain was retrieved from a study of blood T cell repertoires in COVID-19. Study in general: Sites across the United States, Italy and Spain contributed samples from acute and convalescent COVID-19. T cells, B-cell-depleted T cells, or PBMCs supplied cDNA or gDNA.

Under the authors' procedure: Amplification with reference gene primers provided the estimates of nucleated cell counts. Produced via immunoSEQ multiplex PCR; TCRdb's table is partial and in-frame only. That table gives V, J and clone size, and the DNA gave D and trimming. This table holds under 250,000 clones, 85% found once. There are 15 residues in the CDR3. CDR1 and CDR2 (germline): LNHDA, SQIVND (reference sequence). The J segment lost 8 bases and the V segment lost 5 bases, leaving 11 bases of the junction unmatched. The chain couples TRBV19 to TRBJ2-1, with 8 bases lining up with TRBD2. This TCR came from an older woman with active or convalescent COVID-19. Sequenced material: peripheral blood. The DNA of the CDR3 is TGTGCCAGTAGTCCAACCGGGACTAGAATGGATGAGCAGTTCTTC. Protein product: CASSPTGTRMDEQFF.